This entry lists 9 T cell receptor beta chains sequenced from one sample in a study of tumor-infiltrating lymphocytes in localized non-small cell lung cancer. Generated by immunoSEQ multiplex PCR, the TCRdb table keeps only in-frame clones and is missing some. Of about 3,000 clones listed, 70% to 75% are singletons. The sequenced material came from uninvolved lung tissue not adjacent to the tumor. Receptors were obtained from a human donor with non-small cell lung cancer.

The V and J genes are TRBV7-3 and TRBJ2-7; 8 nucleotides agree with TRBD2. Looked up from germline, CDR1 is SGHTA and CDR2 is FQGTGA. V gave up 5 bases and J gave up 5 bases; unmatched junction bases: 8. This CDR3 region has 14 residues. CDR3 nucleotides: TGTGCCAGCAGCAGTGCCGGGGGGGCCAACGAGCAGTACTTC. It translates to CASSSAGGANEQYF. The full variable domain, with the rest looked up from reference TRBV7-3 and TRBJ2-7, is GAGVSQTPSNKVTEKGKYVELRCDPISGHTALYWYRQSLGQGPEFLIYFQGTGAADDSGLPNDRFFAVRPEGSVSTLKIQRTERGDSAVYLCASSSAGGANEQYFGPGTRLTVT.

The rearrangement joins TRBV7-9 to TRBJ2-7; TRBD1 might be the D (6 bases). Per the germline V gene, CDR1 is SEHNR and CDR2 is FQNEAQ (reference sequence). The CDR3 sequence is 15 residues long. Trimming shortened V by 6 bases and J by 0 bases, and 15 bases separated the two germline ends. The CDR3 region is CASSPGTPSSYEQYV. In nucleotides, the CDR3 is TGTGCCAGCAGTCCCGGGACACCTTCCTCCTACGAGCAGTACGTC.

The chain employs TRBV7-9 and TRBJ2-2; D unresolved. Germline CDR1 and CDR2: SEHNR and FQNEAQ (reference sequence). The V gene lost 0 bases and the J gene lost 2 bases, with 4 bases spanning the gap. There are 14 residues in the CDR3. CDR3 residues: CASSLAENTGELFF. The CDR3 nucleotides read TGTGCCAGCAGCTTAGCGGAAAACACCGGGGAGCTGTTTTTT.

This clone was found once. This chain links TRBV19 with TRBJ2-1, with TRBD1 as a possible D gene (6 bases). CDR1 and CDR2 from the germline V gene are LNHDA and SQIVND (reference sequence). This CDR3 contains 14 residues. The ends were cut back, 8 bases at V and 8 bases at J, with 19 bases in the middle. This CDR3 is CASSTQTGMDEQFF. The CDR3 nucleotides are TGTGCCAGTTCGACTCAGACAGGTATGGATGAGCAGTTCTTC.

This chain links TRBV19 with TRBJ2-3; 13 bases agree with TRBD2. The CDR3 extends over 19 amino acids. The junction had 13 bases not matched to a gene; V was cut back by 5 bases and J by 2 bases. Germline lookup yields CDR1 LNHDA and CDR2 SQIVND (reference sequence). CDR3 sequence (DNA): TGTGCCAGTAGTCTAAACACTAGCGGGAGGGCCCTCCCCACAGATACGCAGTATTTT. It codes for CASSLNTSGRALPTDTQYF.

The gene calls are TRBV4-3 and TRBJ1-2, with D possibly being TRBD1 (6 bases). The CDR3 length is 15 residues. Trimming cost V 3 bases and J 4 bases, with 15 bases left between them. Germline CDR1 reads LGHNA; CDR2 reads YSLEER. The CDR3 DNA follows: TGCGCCAGCAGCCAGGACGCAGGGGTCCCCTATGGCTACACCTTC. Translation gives CASSQDAGVPYGYTF.

V usage is TRBV7-2 and J usage is TRBJ2-5, with D perhaps given as TRBD1 or TRBD2 (5 bases each). The CDR3 contains 15 residues. Germline CDR1 and CDR2: SGHTA and FQGNSA. The V end was cut by 5 bases, the J end by 1 base, with 14 bases between. Written as DNA, the CDR3 is TGTGCCAGCAGCCCAGATATGGGACGCCAAGAGACCCAGTACTTC. Protein sequence: CASSPDMGRQETQYF.

This sequence joins TRBV4-2 and TRBJ1-1; 10 bases map to TRBD1. Trimming at V came to 5 bases and at J to 0 bases, leaving 12 bases not matched to a gene. This CDR3 spans 18 amino acids. Germline-derived CDR1 and CDR2 are LGHNA and YNFKEQ. The CDR3 nucleotides read TGTGCCAGCAGCTTTCGGACAGGGGGGCCGAGTGTGAACACTGAAGCTTTCTTT. Its translation: CASSFRTGGPSVNTEAFF.

The V and J genes are TRBV29-1 and TRBJ2-5; 7 bases are shared with TRBD1. CDR3 length: 13 amino acids. V was clipped by 7 bases and J by 2 bases; unmatched bases: 7. From germline, CDR1 is SQVTM and CDR2 ANQGSEA. The CDR3 is CSAYRGDQETQYF. The DNA of the CDR3 is TGCAGCGCGTACAGGGGCGATCAAGAGACCCAGTACTTC. Looking up the rest from reference TRBV29-1 and TRBJ2-5 gives the full variable domain: SAVISQKPSRDICQRGTSLTIQCQVDSQVTMMFWYRQQPGQSLTLIATANQGSEATYESGFVIDKFPISRPNLTFSTLTVSNMSPEDSSIYLCSAYRGDQETQYFGPGTRLLVL.